This T cell receptor (beta chain) is from a study of T cell responses to AZD1222 COVID-19 vaccine. Study-wide results and caveats: Regions 160-218 and 743-854 held dominance among vaccine-associated CD4 TCRs, which spanned spike. Only after the peak T cell response were repertoires sampled. Donors in the cohort were predominantly white British and more often female, and clonal diversity was possibly underestimated. In the spike-specific TCR repertoire, nearly half reportedly target unmutated variant regions.

Note on this clone: The antigen remains undetermined.

The method was immunoSEQ multiplex PCR; TCRdb's version includes in-frame clones alone and lacks a portion of them. The data contain 80,000 or so clones, 75% to 95% of them singletons. Trimming shortened V by 3 bases and J by 8 bases, and 7 bases separated the two germline ends. Germline loops: CDR1 LGHNT, CDR2 FRNRAP. The CDR3 has 11 amino acids. The receptor comes from an adult in good health. The source was peripheral blood, collected on day 0 of MenACWY control vaccination. The chain links TRBV12-5 to TRBJ1-1, with D unresolved. The CDR3 DNA is TGTGCTAGTGGTTTTACGGGGGAAGCTTTCTTT. Residues: CASGFTGEAFF. The variable domain in full, completed from reference TRBV12-5 and TRBJ1-1, reads DARVTQTPRHKVTEMGQEVTMRCQPILGHNTVFWYRQTMMQGLELLAYFRNRAPLDDSGMPKDRFSAEMPDATLATLKIQPSEPRDSAVYFCASGFTGEAFFGQGTRLTVV.